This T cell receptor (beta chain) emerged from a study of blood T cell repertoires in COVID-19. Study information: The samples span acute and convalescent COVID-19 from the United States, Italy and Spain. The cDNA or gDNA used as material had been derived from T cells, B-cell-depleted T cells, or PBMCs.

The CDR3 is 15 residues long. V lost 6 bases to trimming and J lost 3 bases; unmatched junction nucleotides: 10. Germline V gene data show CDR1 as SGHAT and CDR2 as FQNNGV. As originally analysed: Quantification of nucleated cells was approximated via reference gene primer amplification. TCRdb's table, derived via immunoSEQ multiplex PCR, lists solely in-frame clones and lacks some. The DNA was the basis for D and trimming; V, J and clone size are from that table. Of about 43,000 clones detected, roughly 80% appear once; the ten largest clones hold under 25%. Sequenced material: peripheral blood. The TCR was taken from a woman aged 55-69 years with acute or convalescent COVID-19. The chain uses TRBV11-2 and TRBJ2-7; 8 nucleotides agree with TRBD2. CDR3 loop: CASRVISGVVYEQYF. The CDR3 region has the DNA TGTGCCAGCAGAGTAATTAGCGGGGTGGTCTACGAGCAGTACTTC.